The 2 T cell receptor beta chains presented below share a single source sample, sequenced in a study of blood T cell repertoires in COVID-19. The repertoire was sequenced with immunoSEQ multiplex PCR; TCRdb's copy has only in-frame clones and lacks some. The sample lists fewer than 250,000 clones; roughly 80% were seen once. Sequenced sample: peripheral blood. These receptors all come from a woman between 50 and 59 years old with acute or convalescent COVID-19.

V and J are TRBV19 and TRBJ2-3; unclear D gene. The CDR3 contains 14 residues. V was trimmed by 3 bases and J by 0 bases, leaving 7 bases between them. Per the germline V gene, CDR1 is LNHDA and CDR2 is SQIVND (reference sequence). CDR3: CASSMSTSTDTQYF. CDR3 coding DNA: TGTGCCAGTAGTATGTCCACTAGCACAGATACGCAGTATTTT.

In nucleotides, the CDR3 is TGTGCCAGCTGCGACAGGAATTCTTATCAGCCCCAGCATTTT. Protein: CASCDRNSYQPQHF. V usage is TRBV19 and J usage is TRBJ1-5; weak D call: TRBD1 (6 bases). Germline V gene lookup returns CDR1 LNHDA and CDR2 SQIVND (reference sequence). The CDR3 length is 14 residues. V was pared by 9 bases and J by 5 bases, with 17 bases between.